One sample yielded the 19 T cell receptor beta chains listed below, sequenced in a study of CD8 T cells in Susac syndrome. RNA amounts of roughly 0.5 to 1 ug underwent reverse transcription with random hexamers. TCRdb reanalysed the immunoSEQ multiplex PCR reads using MiXCR and keeps one entry per CDR3 protein. The table lists under 85,000 distinct CDR3 sequences, roughly 94% of them singletons. The sample was CD8+ T cells from PBMCs. The receptors derive from a human donor with Susac syndrome.

The rearrangement joins TRBV7-9 to TRBJ2-3; D is unclear. The germline gives CDR1 SEHNR, CDR2 FQNEAQ (reference sequence). The CDR3 consists of 12 residues. Deletions cut 2 bases from V and 3 bases from J, with 3 bases between. The DNA of the CDR3 is TGTGCCAGCAGCTTAAGGACAGATACGCAGTATTTT. Translating it yields CASSLRTDTQYF. Full variable domain (rest looked up from reference TRBV7-9 and TRBJ2-3): DTGVSQNPRHKITKRGQNVTFRCDPISEHNRLYWYRQTLGQGPEFLTYFQNEAQLEKSRLLSDRFSAERPKGSFSTLEIQRTEQGDSAMYLCASSLRTDTQYFGPGTRLTVL.

The V call is TRBV10-3, the J call TRBJ2-5; 9 bases line up with TRBD2. The CDR3 loop spans 15 amino acids. Trimming removed 3 bases from V and 1 base from J; junction bases left unmatched: 3. The V gene's germline CDR1 is ENHRY and CDR2 SYGVKD. CDR3 in DNA: TGTGCCATCAGTGATGGCGGGAGGGCCCAAGAGACCCAGTACTTC. Protein product: CAISDGGRAQETQYF.

The V gene is TRBV7-9, the J gene TRBJ2-7; no definite D call. V gave up 2 bases and J gave up 6 bases, with 8 bases separating them. The germline CDR1 and CDR2 sequences are SEHNR and FQNEAQ (reference sequence). The CDR3 runs to 12 residues. The CDR3 sequence: CASSLSLTEQYF. CDR3 coding DNA: TGTGCCAGCAGCTTATCTTTGACCGAGCAGTACTTC.

This chain connects TRBV4-3 to TRBJ2-1; 7 positions match TRBD1. CDR1 and CDR2 from the germline V gene are LGHNA and YSLEER. The CDR3 is made up of 16 amino acids. V shed 0 bases, J shed 3 bases, and the junction held 5 bases outside the gene matches. CDR3 in DNA: TGCGCCAGCAGCCAAGAGACAGGGTGGATCTACAATGAGCAGTTCTTC. Its protein is CASSQETGWIYNEQFF.

The V call is TRBV20-1, the J call TRBJ1-1; maybe TRBD1 (5 bases). The CDR3 loop spans 11 amino acids. The V end was cut by 6 bases, the J end by 0 bases, with 5 bases between. Germline V gene lookup returns CDR1 DFQATT and CDR2 SNEGSKA (reference sequence). The CDR3 coding sequence is TGCAGTGCAGGGGTGAACACTGAAGCTTTCTTT. It translates to CSAGVNTEAFF.

This rearrangement joins TRBV10-3 to TRBJ2-2, with a weak D call TRBD2 (5 bases). From germline, CDR1 is ENHRY and CDR2 SYGVKD. The CDR3 is 17 residues long. This CDR3 reads CTTEEEEPLGITGELFF. CDR3 bases: TGTACCACCGAGGAGGAGGAGCCTTTAGGCATCACCGGGGAGCTGTTTTTT.

The J gene is TRBJ2-1, the V gene TRBV11-3; 13 nucleotides line up with TRBD2. CDR3 length: 16 amino acids. The germline V gene has CDR1 SGHNT and CDR2 YENEEA. Trimming took 5 bases from V and 8 from J; bases not matched to a gene: 9. This chain's CDR3 is CASSLLAGGPGDEQFF. CDR3 DNA: TGTGCCAGCAGCCTACTAGCGGGAGGGCCGGGCGATGAGCAGTTCTTC.

This clonotype has just a few counts. The chain carries TRBV25-1 and TRBJ2-1, with 7 bases that match TRBD2. Per the germline V gene, CDR1 is MGHDK and CDR2 is SYGVNS. The CDR3 contains 15 residues. Losses at the gene ends were 5 bases for V and 7 bases for J; bases not matched to a gene: 11. The CDR3 here is CASSHGEWGGNEQFF. The CDR3 DNA follows: TGTGCCAGCAGTCACGGGGAATGGGGGGGGAATGAGCAGTTCTTC.

The CDR3 loop is CASSPSDTTNEQFF. The CDR3 DNA reads TGTGCCAGCAGCCCTTCGGACACAACGAATGAGCAGTTCTTC. V is TRBV7-9 and J is TRBJ2-1, with D maybe TRBD1 (5 bases). Germline V gives CDR1 SEHNR, CDR2 FQNEAQ (reference sequence). V lost 5 bases, J lost 7 bases, and 15 bases lay in between. The CDR3 totals 14 residues. The full variable domain, in which reference TRBV7-9 and TRBJ2-1 provide the parts outside the CDR3, is DTGVSQNPRHKITKRGQNVTFRCDPISEHNRLYWYRQTLGQGPEFLTYFQNEAQLEKSRLLSDRFSAERPKGSFSTLEIQRTEQGDSAMYLCASSPSDTTNEQFFGPGTRLTVL.

The rearrangement joins TRBV12-3 or TRBV12-4 to TRBJ1-1, with no clear D. V shed 8 bases and J shed 3 bases, with 13 bases lying between them. The CDR3 extends over 13 amino acids. Here the CDR3 DNA reads TGTGCCAGCGTTTCCCGTAGAGACACTGAAGCTTTCTTT. Translating gives CASVSRRDTEAFF.

The rearrangement joins TRBV5-1 to TRBJ2-7; D ambiguous. The CDR3 runs to 14 residues. Trimming took off 2 bases at V and 3 bases at J, with 12 bases between the two ends. Germline CDR1 reads SGHRS; CDR2 reads YFSETQ. CDR3 sequence reads: CASSFYNTDYEQYF. In nucleotides, the CDR3 is TGCGCCAGCAGCTTCTATAACACGGACTACGAGCAGTACTTC.

The chain uses TRBV12-3 or TRBV12-4 and TRBJ2-5; tentatively, D is TRBD2 (7 bases). This CDR3 region has 15 residues. Trimming stripped 3 bases from V and 5 bases from J, with 16 bases between. The CDR3 DNA sequence: TGTGCCAGCAGTTTCGGGTTGGGCGGGGGCGAGACCCAGTACTTC. Amino acids: CASSFGLGGGETQYF.

The rearrangement joins TRBV6-2 or TRBV6-3 to TRBJ2-3, with D tentatively TRBD2 (6 bases). Germline V CDR1 and CDR2: MNHEY, SVGEGT. V dropped 6 bases and J dropped 3 bases, with 13 bases sitting between them. There are 14 residues in the CDR3. The CDR3 coding sequence is TGTGCCAGCAGCCTGAGACGGGAGACAGATACGCAGTATTTT. It encodes CASSLRRETDTQYF.

This chain uses TRBV7-9 with TRBJ2-5, with 10 bases matching TRBD2. V lost 5 bases, J lost 3 bases, and 6 bases stayed unmatched. CDR3 length equals 15 residues. Germline loops: CDR1 SEHNR, CDR2 FQNEAQ (reference sequence). As DNA, the CDR3 is TGTGCCAGCAGCCAAGCCGGGACTAGCGAAGAGACCCAGTACTTC. This sequence encodes CASSQAGTSEETQYF.

The V and J genes are TRBV29-1 and TRBJ2-3; the D gene is possibly TRBD1 (6 bases). This CDR3 is 10 amino acids long. Germline V gene lookup returns CDR1 SQVTM and CDR2 ANQGSEA. Trimming pared 6 bases from V and 5 bases from J, leaving 6 bases between. The CDR3 loop reads CSVTGDTQYF. For the CDR3, the DNA is TGCAGCGTGACAGGAGATACGCAGTATTTT.

The chain is built from TRBV7-2 and TRBJ1-6; D might be TRBD1 (5 bases). This CDR3 has 16 residues. CDR1 and CDR2 (germline): SGHTA, FQGNSA. V lost 4 bases and J lost 9, with 19 bases in between. CDR3: CASSYPLRGGGSPLHF. The CDR3 region has the DNA TGTGCCAGCAGCTACCCATTAAGGGGCGGAGGTTCACCCCTCCACTTT.

The chain combines TRBV6-2 or TRBV6-3 with TRBJ2-6; 9 nucleotides match TRBD1. The CDR3 has 15 residues. V lost 6 bases and J lost 4; bases outside the gene matches: 4. From germline, CDR1 is MNHEY and CDR2 SVGEGT. The CDR3 loop reads CASSWTGAGANVLTF. The CDR3 nucleotides are TGTGCCAGCAGCTGGACAGGGGCCGGGGCCAACGTCCTGACTTTC.

This chain links TRBV7-3 with TRBJ2-1; D is unclear. There are 13 residues in the CDR3. V lost 5 bases, J lost 5 bases, and 10 bases lay in between. The germline CDR1 and CDR2 sequences are SGHTA and FQGTGA. The CDR3 is CASSQHLNNEQFF. The CDR3 nucleotides read TGTGCCAGCAGCCAACATCTAAACAATGAGCAGTTCTTC.

The chain couples TRBV4-1 to TRBJ1-5; weak D call: TRBD1 (5 bases). Looked up from germline, CDR1 is MGHRA and CDR2 is YSYEKL. V was pared by 2 bases and J by 3 bases, with 17 bases between. The CDR3 sequence is 17 residues long. The CDR3 spells CASSQPLAGLVNQPQHF. CDR3 bases: TGCGCCAGCAGCCAACCCTTGGCAGGGTTGGTCAATCAGCCCCAGCATTTT.